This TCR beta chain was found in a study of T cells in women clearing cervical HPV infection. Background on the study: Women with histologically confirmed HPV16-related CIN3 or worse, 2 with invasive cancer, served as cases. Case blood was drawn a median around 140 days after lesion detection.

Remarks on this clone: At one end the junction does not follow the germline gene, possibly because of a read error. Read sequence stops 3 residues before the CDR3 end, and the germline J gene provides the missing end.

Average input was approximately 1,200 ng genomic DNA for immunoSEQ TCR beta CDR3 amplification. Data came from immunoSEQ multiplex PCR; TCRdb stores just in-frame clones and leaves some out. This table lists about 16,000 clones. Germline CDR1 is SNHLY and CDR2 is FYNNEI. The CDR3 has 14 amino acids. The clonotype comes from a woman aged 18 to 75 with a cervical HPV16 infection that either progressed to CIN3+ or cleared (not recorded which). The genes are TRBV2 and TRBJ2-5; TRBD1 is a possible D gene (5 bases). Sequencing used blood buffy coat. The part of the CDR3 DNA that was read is TGTGCCAGCAGTCCAACGACAGTTCAAGTGACC. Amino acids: CASSPTTVQVT. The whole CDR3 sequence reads CASSPTTVQVTQYF. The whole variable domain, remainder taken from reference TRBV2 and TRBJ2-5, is EPEVTQTPSHQVTQMGQEVILRCVPISNHLYFYWYRQILGQKVEFLVSFYNNEISEKSEIFDDQFSVERPDGSNFTLKIRSTKLEDSAMYFCASSPTTVQVTQYFGPGTRLLVL.